This T cell receptor (beta chain) was captured by sequencing in a study of stem cell transplantation in POMP-related autoinflammatory disease (dated by TCRdb to the early 2020s). With regard to the full study: According to the study's hypothesis, the TRB repertoire gets skewed because defective thymoproteasomes impair MHC class I-dependent CD8+ T-cell differentiation and positive selection. Before transplant, patients showed CD4+ naive T-cell skewing, low CD8+ T-cell proportions, and reduced T-cell cytokine secretion. DNA chimerism analysis after transplant demonstrated 100% donor engraftment of neutrophils and platelets for up to one year. To find out how POMP deficiency affects T-cell receptor beta repertoire diversity and CDR3 characteristics, high-throughput TRB sequencing was used. Paper-wide results and their limitations: The number of unique TRB V-J gene pairings was restricted in PRAID patients. Across all analyzed T-cell subsets, PRAID patients tended toward lower TRB diversity and higher clonality. In PRAID patients, the trend toward increased clonality and lower diversity reached statistical significance only for regulatory T cells.

Read against the paper, the sample's time point label means: after hematopoietic stem cell transplant. PRAID was characterized by prominent immunodeficiency alongside autoinflammation. Prior to TRB sequencing, T-cell subsets (conventional T cells, CD8+ T cells, regulatory T cells, T follicular helper cells) were sorted. For CDR1 and CDR2, the germline V gene (reference sequence) lists SGHNT and YYREEE. The V and J ends are trimmed by 1 base and 3 bases, leaving 14 bases between them. Including cysteine and phenylalanine, the CDR3 has 15 amino acids. The read is trimmed to its CDR3 DNA, 45 bases read in frame from base 1. On this clone itself: It lacks a known antigen. No clone much larger than this one lies a single base away; base qualities are absent.

The library was prepared using the immunoSEQ multiplex PCR assay. Turning to the authors' computational methods: Repertoire diversity was quantified with Shannon entropy, accounting for clonal size distribution. The Gini-Simpson index (Simpson_1-D) was used to measure inequality in clonotype distribution. TCRdb retrieved this table from immuneACCESS and kept in-frame rearrangements only. Not all clones are present; in checked studies, unresolved V genes account for under half, and no reason is known for the remainder. V and J calls and clone size are copied from that table; D and trimming were computed from the DNA. The sample profile shows approximately 65,000 clones; approximately 91% of them were found once. About 0.69% of the sample lies in the top ten.

The receptor chain draws on TRBV5-4 and TRBJ2-7, with the D segment possibly TRBD1 or TRBD2, each aligning over 7 bases. This TCR was sampled from a human patient with POMP-related autoinflammation and immune dysregulation (PRAID). Some T cells may be donor cells from the graft after a transplant. The sequenced sample was CD4+ T cells from PBMCs, obtained after stem cell transplantation. CDR3 region: CASSLRTGEGYEQYF. Here is the DNA: TGTGCCAGCAGCTTGAGAACAGGGGAGGGCTACGAGCAGTACTTC.